Presented here are 5 T cell receptor beta chains from one specimen sequenced in a study of vaccination effects on CD4 cells after COVID-19. What these receptors recognize is not known. Generated by immunoSEQ multiplex PCR, the TCRdb table keeps only in-frame clones and is missing some. The table records roughly 30,000 clones, 72% of them present only once. The ViraFEST assay expanded antigen-specific CD4+ T cells with viral peptide pools before sequencing. Isolating CD4+ T cells followed less than 12 days of culture. The person's infection with SARS-CoV-2, confirmed by PCR, took place between March and December 2020. The sequencing here drew on CD4+ T cells from PBMCs cultured with a peptide pool, taken before COVID-19 vaccination. The receptors stem from a human donor who had a prior SARS-CoV-2 infection.

The gene calls are TRBV18 and TRBJ1-2; D is ambiguous. Germline V gives CDR1 KGHSH, CDR2 LQKENI. This CDR3 spans 15 amino acids. V was pared by 0 bases and J by 1 base, with 9 bases between. CDR3 nucleotides: TGTGCCAGCTCACCACCAACCAGCATTAACTATGGCTACACCTTC. It specifies CASSPPTSINYGYTF. Full variable domain (missing parts from reference TRBV18 and TRBJ1-2): NAGVMQNPRHLVRRRGQEARLRCSPMKGHSHVYWYRQLPEEGLKFMVYLQKENIIDESGMPKERFSAEFPKEGPSILRIQQVVRGDSAAYFCASSPPTSINYGYTFGSGTRLTVV.

V usage is TRBV4-1 and J usage is TRBJ2-3, with 16 bases that match TRBD2. CDR1 MGHRA and CDR2 YSYEKL come from the germline V gene. Trimming at V came to 3 bases and at J to 2 bases, leaving 17 bases not matched to a gene. The CDR3 is made up of 22 amino acids. For the CDR3, the DNA is TGCGCCAGCAGCCACACCAGAAACCCGGGACTAGCGGGGGGGCCCGACACAGATACGCAGTATTTT. Translating gives CASSHTRNPGLAGGPDTDTQYF.

This clone appeared a single time. The chain combines TRBV29-1 with TRBJ2-2; D unclear. Germline CDR1 reads SQVTM; CDR2 reads ANQGSEA. V lost 4 bases and J lost 1, with 16 bases in between. The CDR3 loop spans 16 amino acids. The CDR3 loop reads CSVAASTSVNTGELFF. The CDR3 DNA reads TGCAGCGTTGCGGCGTCCACGTCTGTGAACACCGGGGAGCTGTTTTTT.

This clone was seen a few times. V usage is TRBV5-1 and J usage is TRBJ1-3; 8 positions match TRBD1. Germline lookup yields CDR1 SGHRS and CDR2 YFSETQ. The CDR3 covers 15 residues. Trimming at V came to 4 bases and at J to 0 bases, leaving 3 bases not matched to a gene. The CDR3 sequence is CASSNGQGSGNTIYF. CDR3 DNA: TGCGCCAGCAGCAATGGACAGGGCTCTGGAAACACCATATATTTT.

In DNA, the CDR3 is TGTGCCAGCAGCCCGGCCGGGACACGAGAGACCCAGTACTTC. Its translation is CASSPAGTRETQYF. The chain links TRBV5-8 to TRBJ2-5; D might be TRBD1 (6 bases). There are 14 residues in the CDR3. Germline CDR1 is SGHTS and CDR2 is YDEGEE. The germline V and J ends were trimmed by 4 bases and 4 bases, with 14 bases remaining between them.